This TCR beta chain was recovered during a study of blood T cell repertoires in COVID-19. Study overall: Samples came from the United States, Italy and Spain, spanning acute and convalescent COVID-19. Sources were T cells, B-cell-depleted T cells, or PBMCs; the material itself was cDNA or gDNA.

The CDR3 covers 10 residues. Looked up from germline, CDR1 is MDHEN and CDR2 is SYDVKM. Trimming left V 10 bases short and J 0 bases short, with 3 bases between. Clones were sequenced by immunoSEQ multiplex PCR, and TCRdb holds only the in-frame ones, with some missing. The repertoire consists of roughly 200,000 clones, with 80% to 95% occurring once and the leading ten covering 0.5% to 0.55%. The rearrangement uses TRBV28 and TRBJ2-5, with D unclear. The sequenced sample consisted of peripheral blood. The receptor was derived from a man in his fifties or sixties with acute or convalescent COVID-19. Here the CDR3 DNA reads TGTGCCACCAACCAAGAGACCCAGTACTTC. Residues: CATNQETQYF.